What follows is one T cell receptor (beta chain) and its context. Authors' analysis steps: Reference gene primer amplification yielded estimated nucleated cell counts. The repertoire was sequenced with immunoSEQ multiplex PCR; TCRdb's copy has only in-frame clones and lacks some. V, J and clone size were drawn from that table, and D and trimming were deduced from the DNA. The table shows 90,000 to 100,000 clones, with roughly 72% occurring only once. This sample was taken from a study of blood T cell repertoires in COVID-19. Unmatched junction bases numbered 11, after V lost 2 bases and J lost 6 bases. Germline V gives CDR1 KGHSH, CDR2 LQKENI. CDR3 length: 18 amino acids.

The chain has TRBV18 and TRBJ2-2, with TRBD1 matching over 11 bases. This receptor was identified in a woman between 55 and 75 years old in a cohort sampled during active or convalescent COVID-19. The material sequenced was peripheral blood. CDR3 sequence (DNA): TGTGCCAGCTCACCAAGGATCTTCCGGACAGGGGGCTCCGGGGAGCTGTTTTTT. Translating it yields CASSPRIFRTGGSGELFF.